This T cell receptor (beta chain) was identified during a study of cytomegalovirus exposure and HLA in healthy donors. The length of the CDR3 is 15 residues. Germline loops: CDR1 ENHRY, CDR2 SYGVKD. Overall study results and limits: A cluster of highly shared sequence variants was likely a sequencing artifact.

To note about this clone: The antigen is unknown. The junction shows a germline mismatch at one end, possibly a read error.

Both 60 Vbeta primers and 13 Jbeta primers went into the PCR. Only in-frame clones appear in the TCRdb table, and some are missing; sequencing was by immunoSEQ multiplex PCR. The table lists roughly 98,000 clones, approximately 80% of them singletons. The V call is TRBV10-3, the J call TRBJ1-2; D perhaps matches TRBD1 (5 bases). The TCR comes from a female donor in good health and CMV-seronegative. The sequenced sample consisted of PBMCs. CDR3 sequence: CAISVAGPENYGYTF. CDR3 sequence (DNA): TGTGCCATTAGTGTGGCGGGGCCAGAAAACTATGGCTACACCTTC.